This T cell receptor beta chain was sequenced during a study of CD8 T cells in Susac syndrome. Study in general: The Susac syndrome patients were therapy-naive, on corticosteroids, or on intravenous immunoglobulin alone at blood draw.

With random hexamers, roughly 0.5 to 1 ug RNA was reverse transcribed. Amplification of TCR beta CDR3 across 54 Vbeta and 13 Jbeta was performed with immunoSEQ multiplex PCR. Each CDR3 protein is one row after TCRdb ran MiXCR on the immunoSEQ multiplex PCR reads. Of about 180,000 distinct CDR3 sequences listed, 85% to 95% are singletons. In this sample, this clonotype turned up once. Germline values: CDR1 LGHDT, CDR2 YNNKEL (reference sequence). The CDR3 loop spans 16 amino acids. The V gene lost 0 bases and the J gene lost 0 bases, with 8 bases spanning the gap. The chain carries TRBV3-1 and TRBJ1-4; TRBD1 is a possible D gene (5 bases). Sequenced: CD4+ T cells from PBMCs. This clonotype was sampled from a human donor with Susac syndrome. Here the CDR3 DNA reads TGTGCCAGCAGCCAAGAGGAAGGGGCAACTAATGAAAAACTGTTTTTT. The encoded protein is CASSQEEGATNEKLFF. Looking up the rest from reference TRBV3-1 and TRBJ1-4 gives the full variable domain: DTAVSQTPKYLVTQMGNDKSIKCEQNLGHDTMYWYKQDSKKFLKIMFSYNNKELIINETVPNRFSPKSPDKAHLNLHINSLELGDSAVYFCASSQEEGATNEKLFFGSGTQLSVL.